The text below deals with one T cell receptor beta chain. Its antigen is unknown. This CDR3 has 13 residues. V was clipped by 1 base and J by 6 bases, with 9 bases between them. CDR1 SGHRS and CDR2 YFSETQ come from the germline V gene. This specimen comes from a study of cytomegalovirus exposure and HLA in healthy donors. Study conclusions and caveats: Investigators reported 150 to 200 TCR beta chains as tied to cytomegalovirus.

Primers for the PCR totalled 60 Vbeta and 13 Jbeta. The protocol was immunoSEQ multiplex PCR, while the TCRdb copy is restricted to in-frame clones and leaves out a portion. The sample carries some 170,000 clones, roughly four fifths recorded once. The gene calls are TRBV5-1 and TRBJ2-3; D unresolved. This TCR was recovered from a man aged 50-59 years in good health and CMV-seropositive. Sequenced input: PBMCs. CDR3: CASSLSVSDTQYF. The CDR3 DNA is TGCGCCAGCAGCTTGTCGGTCTCCGATACGCAGTATTTT.